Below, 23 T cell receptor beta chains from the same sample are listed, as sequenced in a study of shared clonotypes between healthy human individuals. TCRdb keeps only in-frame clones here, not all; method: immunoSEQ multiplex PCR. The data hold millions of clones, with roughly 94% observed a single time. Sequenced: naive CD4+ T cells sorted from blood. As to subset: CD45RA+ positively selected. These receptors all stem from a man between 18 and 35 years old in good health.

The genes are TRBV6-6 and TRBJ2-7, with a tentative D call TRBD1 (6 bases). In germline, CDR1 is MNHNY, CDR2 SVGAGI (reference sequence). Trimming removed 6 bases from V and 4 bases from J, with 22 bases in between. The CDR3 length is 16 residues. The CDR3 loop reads CASSTPRTATVYEQYF. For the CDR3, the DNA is TGTGCCAGCAGCACTCCCCGGACAGCTACCGTATACGAGCAGTACTTC.

CDR3 DNA: TGTGCCACAGGACGTACCCTTACCGGGGAGCTGTTTTTT. This translates into CATGRTLTGELFF. The rearrangement joins TRBV2 to TRBJ2-2, with D unresolved. The CDR3 totals 13 residues. V lost 10 bases and J 5 bases, leaving 14 bases between the germline ends. The germline CDR1 and CDR2 sequences are SNHLY and FYNNEI.

The CDR3 reads CAWRPSGRTKNIQYF. CDR3 sequence (DNA): TGTGCCTGGAGACCAAGCGGGAGAACCAAAAACATTCAGTACTTC. J is TRBJ2-4 and V is TRBV30, with TRBD2 matching 8 bases. The CDR3 consists of 15 residues. J lost 2 bases, V lost 3 bases, and 6 bases had no gene match. Germline CDR1 reads GTSNPN; CDR2 reads SVGIG (reference sequence).

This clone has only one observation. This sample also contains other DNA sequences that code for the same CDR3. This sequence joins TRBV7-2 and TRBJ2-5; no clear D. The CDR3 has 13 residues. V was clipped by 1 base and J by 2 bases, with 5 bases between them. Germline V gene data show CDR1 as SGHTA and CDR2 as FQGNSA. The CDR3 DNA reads TGTGCCAGCAGCTTAGGAACGCAAGAGACCCAGTACTTC. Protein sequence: CASSLGTQETQYF.

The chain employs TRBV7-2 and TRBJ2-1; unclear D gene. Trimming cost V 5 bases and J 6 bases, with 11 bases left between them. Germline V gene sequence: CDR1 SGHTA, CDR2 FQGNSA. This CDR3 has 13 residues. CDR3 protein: CASSPLVLNEQFF. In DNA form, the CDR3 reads TGTGCCAGCAGCCCTCTAGTGCTCAATGAGCAGTTCTTC.

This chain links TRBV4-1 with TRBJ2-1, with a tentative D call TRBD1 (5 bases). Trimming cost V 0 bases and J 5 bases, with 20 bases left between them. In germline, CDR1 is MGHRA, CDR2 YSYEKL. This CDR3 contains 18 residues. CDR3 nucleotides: TGCGCCAGCAGCCAAGAGGGAAGGGGCTGGCAGTTCCACAATGAGCAGTTCTTC. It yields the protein CASSQEGRGWQFHNEQFF.

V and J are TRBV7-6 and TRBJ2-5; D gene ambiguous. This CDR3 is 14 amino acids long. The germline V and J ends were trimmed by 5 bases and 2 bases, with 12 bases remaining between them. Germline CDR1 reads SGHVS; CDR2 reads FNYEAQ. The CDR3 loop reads CASSPRTAQETQYF. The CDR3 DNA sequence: TGTGCCAGCAGCCCAAGGACGGCTCAAGAGACCCAGTACTTC.

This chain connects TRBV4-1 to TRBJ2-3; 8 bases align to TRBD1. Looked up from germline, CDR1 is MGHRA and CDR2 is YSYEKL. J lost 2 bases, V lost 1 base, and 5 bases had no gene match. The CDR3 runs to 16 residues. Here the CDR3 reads CASSQATGGFTDTQYF. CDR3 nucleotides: TGCGCCAGCAGCCAAGCTACAGGGGGATTCACAGATACGCAGTATTTT.

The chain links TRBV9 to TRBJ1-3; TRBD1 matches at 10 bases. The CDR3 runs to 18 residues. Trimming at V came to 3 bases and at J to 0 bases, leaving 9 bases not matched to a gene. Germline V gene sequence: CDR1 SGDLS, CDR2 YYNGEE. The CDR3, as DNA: TGTGCCAGCAGCGCCCAGCCGGGACAGGGGAGCTCTGGAAACACCATATATTTT. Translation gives CASSAQPGQGSSGNTIYF.

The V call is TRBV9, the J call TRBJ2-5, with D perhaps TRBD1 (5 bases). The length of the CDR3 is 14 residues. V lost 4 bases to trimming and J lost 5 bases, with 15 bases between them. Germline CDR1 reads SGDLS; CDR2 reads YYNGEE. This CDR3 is CASSPDGRAETQYF. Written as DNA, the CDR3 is TGTGCCAGCAGCCCAGATGGCAGGGCGGAGACCCAGTACTTC.

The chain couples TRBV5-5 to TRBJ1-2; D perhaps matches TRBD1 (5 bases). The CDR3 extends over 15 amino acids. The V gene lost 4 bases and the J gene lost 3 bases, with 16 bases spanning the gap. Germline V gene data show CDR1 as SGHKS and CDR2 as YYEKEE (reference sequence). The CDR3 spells CASSTRSGSHYGYTF. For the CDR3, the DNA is TGTGCCAGCAGCACGCGTTCAGGGTCCCACTATGGCTACACCTTC.

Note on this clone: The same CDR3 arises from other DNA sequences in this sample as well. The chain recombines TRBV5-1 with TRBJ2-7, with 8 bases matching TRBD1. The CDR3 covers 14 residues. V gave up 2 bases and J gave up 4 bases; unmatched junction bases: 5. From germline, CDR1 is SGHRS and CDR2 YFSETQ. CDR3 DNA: TGCGCCAGCAGCTTTGGACAGGGCGGATACGAGCAGTACTTC. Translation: CASSFGQGGYEQYF. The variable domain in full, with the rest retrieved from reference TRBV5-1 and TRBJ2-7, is KAGVTQTPRYLIKTRGQQVTLSCSPISGHRSVSWYQQTPGQGLQFLFEYFSETQRNKGNFPGRFSGRQFSNSRSEMNVSTLELGDSALYLCASSFGQGGYEQYFGPGTRLTVT.

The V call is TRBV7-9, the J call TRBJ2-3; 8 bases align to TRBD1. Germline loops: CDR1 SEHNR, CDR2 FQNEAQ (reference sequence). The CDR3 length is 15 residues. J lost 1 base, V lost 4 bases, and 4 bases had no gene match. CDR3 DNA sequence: TGTGCCAGCAGCTCAGACAGGGGACGCACAGATACGCAGTATTTT. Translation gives CASSSDRGRTDTQYF.

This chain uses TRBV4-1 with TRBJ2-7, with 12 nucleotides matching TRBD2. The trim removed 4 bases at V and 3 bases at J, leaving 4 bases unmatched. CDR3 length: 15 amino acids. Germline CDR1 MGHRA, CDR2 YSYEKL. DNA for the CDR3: TGCGCCAGCAGCCCTGCGACTAGCGGGAGCTACGAGCAGTACTTC. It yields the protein CASSPATSGSYEQYF.

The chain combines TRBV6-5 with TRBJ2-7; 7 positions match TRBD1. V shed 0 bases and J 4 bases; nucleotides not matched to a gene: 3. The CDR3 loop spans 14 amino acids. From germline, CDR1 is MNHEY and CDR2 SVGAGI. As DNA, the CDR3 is TGTGCCAGCAGTTACTCGAACAGGGGATACGAGCAGTACTTC. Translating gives CASSYSNRGYEQYF.

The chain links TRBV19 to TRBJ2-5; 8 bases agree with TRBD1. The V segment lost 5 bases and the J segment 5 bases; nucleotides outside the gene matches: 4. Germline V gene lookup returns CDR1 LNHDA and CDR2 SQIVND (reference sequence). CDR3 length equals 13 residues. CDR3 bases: TGTGCCAGTAGTCCCCACAGGGGGGAGACCCAGTACTTC. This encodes CASSPHRGETQYF.

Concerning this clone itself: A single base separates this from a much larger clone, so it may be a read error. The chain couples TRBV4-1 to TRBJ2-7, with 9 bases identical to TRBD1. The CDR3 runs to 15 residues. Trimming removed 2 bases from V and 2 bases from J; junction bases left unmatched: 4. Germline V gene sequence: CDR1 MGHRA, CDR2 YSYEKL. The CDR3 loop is CASSQLGQGTYEQYF. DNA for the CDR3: TGCGCCAGCAGCCAACTGGGACAGGGAACCTACGAGCAGTACTTC.

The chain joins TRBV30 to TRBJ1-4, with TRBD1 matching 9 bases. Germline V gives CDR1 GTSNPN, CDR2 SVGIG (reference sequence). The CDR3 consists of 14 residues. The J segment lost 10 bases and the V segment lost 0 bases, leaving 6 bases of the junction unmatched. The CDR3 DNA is TGTGCCTGGAGTGTAGGACAGGGGTTTGGAAAACTGTTTTTT. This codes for CAWSVGQGFGKLFF.

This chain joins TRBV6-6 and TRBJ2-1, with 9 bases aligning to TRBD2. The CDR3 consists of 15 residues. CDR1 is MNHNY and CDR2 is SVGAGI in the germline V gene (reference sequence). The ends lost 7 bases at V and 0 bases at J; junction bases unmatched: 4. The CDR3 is CASILAGYSYNEQFF. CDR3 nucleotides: TGTGCCAGCATCCTAGCGGGGTACTCCTACAATGAGCAGTTCTTC.

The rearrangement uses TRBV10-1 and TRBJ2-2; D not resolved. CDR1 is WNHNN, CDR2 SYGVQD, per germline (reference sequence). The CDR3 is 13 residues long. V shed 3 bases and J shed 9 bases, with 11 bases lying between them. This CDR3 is CASSEQRSRELFF. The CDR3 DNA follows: TGCGCCAGCAGTGAACAACGAAGCAGGGAGCTGTTTTTT.

This CDR3 reads CAGAEDGQPQHF. In nucleotides, the CDR3 is TGTGCCGGAGCGGAGGACGGGCAGCCCCAGCATTTT. The chain employs TRBV28 and TRBJ1-5, with D unclear. This CDR3 has 12 amino acids. Germline V lookup: CDR1 MDHEN, CDR2 SYDVKM. Trimming took off 11 bases at V and 7 bases at J, with 15 bases between the two ends.

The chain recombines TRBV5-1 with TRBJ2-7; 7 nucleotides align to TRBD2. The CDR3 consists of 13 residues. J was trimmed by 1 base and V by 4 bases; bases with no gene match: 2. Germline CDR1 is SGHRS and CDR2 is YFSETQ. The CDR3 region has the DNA TGCGCCAGCAGCGCCGGGGGGTCCTACGAGCAGTACTTC. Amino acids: CASSAGGSYEQYF.

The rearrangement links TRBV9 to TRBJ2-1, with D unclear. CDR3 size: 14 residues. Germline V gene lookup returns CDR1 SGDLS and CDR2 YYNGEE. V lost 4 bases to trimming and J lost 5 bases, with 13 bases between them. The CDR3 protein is CASSLSRTDNEQFF. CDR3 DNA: TGTGCCAGCAGCCTCTCACGGACGGACAATGAGCAGTTCTTC.